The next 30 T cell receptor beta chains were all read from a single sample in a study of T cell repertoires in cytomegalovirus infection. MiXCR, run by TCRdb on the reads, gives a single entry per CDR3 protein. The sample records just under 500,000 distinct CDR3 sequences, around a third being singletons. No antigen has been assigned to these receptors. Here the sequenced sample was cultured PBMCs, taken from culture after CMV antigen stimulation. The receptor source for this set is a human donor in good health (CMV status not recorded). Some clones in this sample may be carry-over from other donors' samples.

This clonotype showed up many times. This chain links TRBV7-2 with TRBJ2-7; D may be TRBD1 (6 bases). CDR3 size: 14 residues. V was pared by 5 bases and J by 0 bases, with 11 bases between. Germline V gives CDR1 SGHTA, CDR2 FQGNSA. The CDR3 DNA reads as TGTGCCAGCAGCCCTGTGACAGGCTCCTACGAGCAGTACTTC. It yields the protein CASSPVTGSYEQYF.

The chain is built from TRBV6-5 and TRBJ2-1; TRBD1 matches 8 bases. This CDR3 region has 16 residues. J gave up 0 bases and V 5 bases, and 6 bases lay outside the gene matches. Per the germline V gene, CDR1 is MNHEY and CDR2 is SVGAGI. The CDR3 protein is CASSDTGTGSYNEQFF. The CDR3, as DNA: TGTGCCAGCAGTGACACCGGGACAGGCTCCTACAATGAGCAGTTCTTC.

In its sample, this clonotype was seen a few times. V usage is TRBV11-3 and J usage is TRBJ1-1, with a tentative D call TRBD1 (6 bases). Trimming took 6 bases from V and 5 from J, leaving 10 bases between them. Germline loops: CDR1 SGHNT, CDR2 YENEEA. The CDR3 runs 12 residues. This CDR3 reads CASRLQGTEAFF. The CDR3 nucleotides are TGTGCCAGCAGGCTACAGGGTACTGAAGCTTTCTTT. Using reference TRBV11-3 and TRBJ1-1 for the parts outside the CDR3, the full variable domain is EAGVVQSPRYKIIEKKQPVAFWCNPISGHNTLYWYLQNLGQGPELLIRYENEEAVDDSQLPKDRFSAERLKGVDSTLKIQPAELGDSAVYLCASRLQGTEAFFGQGTRLTVV.

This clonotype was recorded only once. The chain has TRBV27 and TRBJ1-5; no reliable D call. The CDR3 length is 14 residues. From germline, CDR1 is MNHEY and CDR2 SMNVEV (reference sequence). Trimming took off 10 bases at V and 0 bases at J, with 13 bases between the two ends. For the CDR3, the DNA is TGTGCCATTCTCGGGCCCCGTAGCAATCAGCCCCAGCATTTT. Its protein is CAILGPRSNQPQHF.

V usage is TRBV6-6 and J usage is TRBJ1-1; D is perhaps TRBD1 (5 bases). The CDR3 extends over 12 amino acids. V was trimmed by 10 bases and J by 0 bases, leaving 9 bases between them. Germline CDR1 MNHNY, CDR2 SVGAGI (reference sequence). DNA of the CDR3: TGTGCCACCGACAGACTGAACACTGAAGCTTTCTTT. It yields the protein CATDRLNTEAFF.

CDR3 coding DNA: TGTGCCAGCAGCCAACCGGGAGTTCTAGCGGGAAGGACTTACAGGAATGAGCAGTTCTTC. Protein sequence: CASSQPGVLAGRTYRNEQFF. The rearrangement links TRBV14 to TRBJ2-1, with TRBD2 identical over 9 bases. The CDR3 sequence is 20 residues long. Losses at the gene ends were 2 bases for V and 7 bases for J; bases not matched to a gene: 21. CDR1 and CDR2 (germline): SGHDN, FVKESK.

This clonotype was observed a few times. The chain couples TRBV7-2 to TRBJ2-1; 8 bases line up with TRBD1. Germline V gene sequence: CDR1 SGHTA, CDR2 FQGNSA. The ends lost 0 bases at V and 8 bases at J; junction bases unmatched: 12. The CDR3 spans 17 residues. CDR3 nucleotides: TGTGCCAGCAGCTTAGCGGGAACCAGGGGGCGCGGTCATGAGCAGTTCTTC. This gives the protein CASSLAGTRGRGHEQFF.

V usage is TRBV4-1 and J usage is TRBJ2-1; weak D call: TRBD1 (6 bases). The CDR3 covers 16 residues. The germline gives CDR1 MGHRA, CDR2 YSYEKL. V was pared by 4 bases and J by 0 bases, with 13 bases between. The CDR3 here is CASSRGHLSSYNEQFF. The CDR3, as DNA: TGCGCCAGCAGCCGGGGACACCTGAGCTCCTACAATGAGCAGTTCTTC.

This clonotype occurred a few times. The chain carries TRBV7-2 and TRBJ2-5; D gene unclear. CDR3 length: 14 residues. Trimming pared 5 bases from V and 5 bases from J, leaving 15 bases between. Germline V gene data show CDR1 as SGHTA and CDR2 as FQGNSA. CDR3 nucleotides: TGTGCCAGCAGCCTCGTGGTCCTTGGGGAGACCCAGTACTTC. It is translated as CASSLVVLGETQYF.

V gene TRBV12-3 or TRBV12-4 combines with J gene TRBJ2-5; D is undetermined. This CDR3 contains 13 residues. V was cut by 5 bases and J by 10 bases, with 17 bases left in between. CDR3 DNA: TGTGCCAGCAGTCCAGAACGACTGAGTAACCAGTACTTC. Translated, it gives CASSPERLSNQYF.

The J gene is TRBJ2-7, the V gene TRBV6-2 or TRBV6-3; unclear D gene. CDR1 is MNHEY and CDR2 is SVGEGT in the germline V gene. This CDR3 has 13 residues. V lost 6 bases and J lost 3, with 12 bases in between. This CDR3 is CASRPRIRYEQYV. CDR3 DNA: TGTGCCAGCAGGCCCCGAATCCGCTACGAGCAGTACGTC.

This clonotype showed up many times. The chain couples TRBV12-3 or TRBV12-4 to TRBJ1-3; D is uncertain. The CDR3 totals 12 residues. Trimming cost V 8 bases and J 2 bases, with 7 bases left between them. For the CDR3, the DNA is TGTGCCAGCCGGGGAGCTGGAAACACCATATATTTT. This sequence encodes CASRGAGNTIYF.

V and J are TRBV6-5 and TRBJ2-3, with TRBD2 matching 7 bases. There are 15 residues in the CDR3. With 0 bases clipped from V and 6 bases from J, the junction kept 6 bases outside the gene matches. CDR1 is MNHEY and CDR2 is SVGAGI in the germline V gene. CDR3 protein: CASSYSGGRGDTQYF. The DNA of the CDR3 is TGTGCCAGCAGTTACTCGGGCGGGAGAGGGGATACGCAGTATTTT.

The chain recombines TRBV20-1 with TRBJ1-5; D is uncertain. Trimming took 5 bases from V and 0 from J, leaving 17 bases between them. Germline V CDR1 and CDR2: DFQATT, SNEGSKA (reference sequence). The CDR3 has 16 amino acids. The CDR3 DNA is TGCAGTGCTCGCGTGGACCCGGCCTATAGCAATCAGCCCCAGCATTTT. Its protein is CSARVDPAYSNQPQHF.

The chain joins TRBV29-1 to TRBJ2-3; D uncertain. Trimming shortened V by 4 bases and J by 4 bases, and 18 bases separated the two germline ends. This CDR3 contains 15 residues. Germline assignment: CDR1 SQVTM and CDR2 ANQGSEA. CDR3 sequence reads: CSVVGQARRADTQYF. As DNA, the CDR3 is TGCAGCGTTGTTGGGCAGGCCAGAAGGGCAGATACGCAGTATTTT.

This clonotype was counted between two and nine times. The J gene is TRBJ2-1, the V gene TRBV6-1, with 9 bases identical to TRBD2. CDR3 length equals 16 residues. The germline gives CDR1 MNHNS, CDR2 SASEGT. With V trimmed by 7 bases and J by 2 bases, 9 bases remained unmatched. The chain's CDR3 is CASTNALAGPYNEQFF. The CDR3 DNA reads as TGTGCCAGCACCAACGCCCTAGCGGGGCCCTACAATGAGCAGTTCTTC.

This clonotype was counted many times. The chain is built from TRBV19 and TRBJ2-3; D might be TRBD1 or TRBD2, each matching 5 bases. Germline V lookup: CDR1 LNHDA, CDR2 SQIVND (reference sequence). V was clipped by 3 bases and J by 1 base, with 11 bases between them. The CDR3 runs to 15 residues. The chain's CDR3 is CASSIGGRGTDTQYF. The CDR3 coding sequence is TGTGCCAGTAGTATTGGAGGCAGGGGCACAGATACGCAGTATTTT.

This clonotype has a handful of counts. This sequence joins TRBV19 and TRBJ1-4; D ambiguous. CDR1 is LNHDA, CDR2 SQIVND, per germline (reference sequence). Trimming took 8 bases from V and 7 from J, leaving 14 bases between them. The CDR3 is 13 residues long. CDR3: CASRPSSGEKLFF. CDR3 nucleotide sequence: TGTGCCAGTCGCCCCTCGTCTGGTGAAAAACTGTTTTTT.

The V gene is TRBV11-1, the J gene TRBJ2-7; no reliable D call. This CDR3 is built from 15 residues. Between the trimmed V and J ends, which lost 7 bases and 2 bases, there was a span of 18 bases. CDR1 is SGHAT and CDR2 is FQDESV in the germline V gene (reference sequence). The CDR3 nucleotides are TGTGCCAGCACTTTGAGGCCAGGTCCGACCTACGAGCAGTACTTC. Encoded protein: CASTLRPGPTYEQYF. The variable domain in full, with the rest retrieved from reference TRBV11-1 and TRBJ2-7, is EAEVAQSPRYKITEKSQAVAFWCDPISGHATLYWYRQILGQGPELLVQFQDESVVDDSQLPKDRFSAERLKGVDSTLKIQPAELGDSAMYLCASTLRPGPTYEQYFGPGTRLTVT.

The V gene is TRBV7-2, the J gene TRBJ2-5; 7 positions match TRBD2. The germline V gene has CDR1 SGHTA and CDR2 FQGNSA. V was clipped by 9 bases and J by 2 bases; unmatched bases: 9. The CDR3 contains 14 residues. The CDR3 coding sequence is TGTGCCAGTAAACCGGGACTACCACAAGAGACCCAGTACTTC. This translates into CASKPGLPQETQYF.

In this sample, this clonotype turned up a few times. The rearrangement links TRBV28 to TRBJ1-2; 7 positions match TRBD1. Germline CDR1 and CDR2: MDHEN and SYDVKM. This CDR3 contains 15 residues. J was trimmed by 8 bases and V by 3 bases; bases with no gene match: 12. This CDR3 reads CASSFTRGGSGGYTF. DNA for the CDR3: TGTGCCAGCAGTTTCACCCGAGGGGGCTCTGGAGGCTACACCTTC.

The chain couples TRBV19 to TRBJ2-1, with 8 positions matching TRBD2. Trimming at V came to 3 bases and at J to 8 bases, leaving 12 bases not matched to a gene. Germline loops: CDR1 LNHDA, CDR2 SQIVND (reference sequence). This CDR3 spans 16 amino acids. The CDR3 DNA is TGTGCCAGTAGTATTGTCGGGCGGGAGGTAAGCTATGAGCAGTTCTTC. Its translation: CASSIVGREVSYEQFF. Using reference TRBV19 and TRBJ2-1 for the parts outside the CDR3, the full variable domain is DGGITQSPKYLFRKEGQNVTLSCEQNLNHDAMYWYRQDPGQGLRLIYYSQIVNDFQKGDIAEGYSVSREKKESFPLTVTSAQKNPTAFYLCASSIVGREVSYEQFFGPGTRLTVL.

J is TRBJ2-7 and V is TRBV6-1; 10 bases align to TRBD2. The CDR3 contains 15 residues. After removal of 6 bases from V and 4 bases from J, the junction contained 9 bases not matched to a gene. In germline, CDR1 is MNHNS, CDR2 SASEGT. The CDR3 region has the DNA TGTGCCAGCAGACTTGGACTAGCGGAGACGTACGAGCAGTACTTC. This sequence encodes CASRLGLAETYEQYF.

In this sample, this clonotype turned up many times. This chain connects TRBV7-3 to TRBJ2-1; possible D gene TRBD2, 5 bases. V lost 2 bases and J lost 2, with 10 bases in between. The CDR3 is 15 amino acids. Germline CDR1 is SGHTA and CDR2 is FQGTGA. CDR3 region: CASSLAGSPYNEQFF. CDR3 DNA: TGTGCCAGCAGCTTAGCGGGTTCCCCCTACAATGAGCAGTTCTTC.

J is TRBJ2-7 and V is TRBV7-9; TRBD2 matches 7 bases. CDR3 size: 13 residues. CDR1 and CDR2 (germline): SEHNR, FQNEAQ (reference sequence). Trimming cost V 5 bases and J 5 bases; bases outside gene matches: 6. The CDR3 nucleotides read TGTGCCAGCAGCGTAGAGCGGGAAAACGAGCAGTACGTC. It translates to CASSVERENEQYV.

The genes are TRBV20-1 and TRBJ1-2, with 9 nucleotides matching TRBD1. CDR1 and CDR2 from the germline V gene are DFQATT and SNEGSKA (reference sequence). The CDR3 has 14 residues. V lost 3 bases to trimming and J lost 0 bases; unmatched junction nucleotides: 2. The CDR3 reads CSASHRGPNYGYTF. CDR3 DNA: TGCAGTGCTAGCCACAGGGGGCCTAACTATGGCTACACCTTC.

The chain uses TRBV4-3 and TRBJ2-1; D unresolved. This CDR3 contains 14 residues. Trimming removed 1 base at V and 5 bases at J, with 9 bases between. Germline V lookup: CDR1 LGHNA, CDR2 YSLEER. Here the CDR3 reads CASSQAGLHNEQFF. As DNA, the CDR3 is TGCGCCAGCAGCCAAGCCGGCTTGCACAATGAGCAGTTCTTC.

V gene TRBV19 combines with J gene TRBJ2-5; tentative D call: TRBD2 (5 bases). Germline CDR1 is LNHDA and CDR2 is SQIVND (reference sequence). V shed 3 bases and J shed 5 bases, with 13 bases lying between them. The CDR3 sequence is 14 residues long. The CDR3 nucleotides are TGTGCCAGTAGTATCGACTACTTTACCGAGACCCAGTACTTC. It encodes CASSIDYFTETQYF.

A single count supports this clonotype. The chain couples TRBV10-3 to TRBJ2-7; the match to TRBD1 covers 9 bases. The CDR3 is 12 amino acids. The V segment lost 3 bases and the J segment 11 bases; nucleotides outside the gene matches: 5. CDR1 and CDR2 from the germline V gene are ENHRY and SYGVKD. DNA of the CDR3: TGTGCCATCAGTGAAGGGACAGGGAGAGAGTACGTC. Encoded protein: CAISEGTGREYV.

The CDR3 loop reads CASSEGPAAQGYTF. The CDR3 nucleotides are TGTGCCAGCAGCGAGGGACCGGCCGCCCAGGGCTACACCTTC. The rearrangement uses TRBV6-1 and TRBJ1-2, with a tentative D call TRBD1 (5 bases). Deletions cut 6 bases from V and 8 bases from J, with 19 bases between. There are 14 residues in the CDR3. CDR1 and CDR2 (germline): MNHNS, SASEGT.